Shown below are 15 T cell receptor beta chains from a single sample sequenced in a study of T cells in Graves' hyperthyroidism and ophthalmopathy. The TCR beta CDR3 regions underwent amplification using RNA transcripts as the source. A set of HTBI primers served as the primers for a first-round RT-PCR of the TCR CDR3. TCRdb reanalysed the multiplex PCR reads using MiXCR and keeps one entry per CDR3 protein. The profile covers roughly 520,000 distinct CDR3 sequences, with roughly a quarter appearing a single time and approximately 10% taken by the ten largest. The source material was blood. These receptors all come from a woman in her thirties with Graves' ophthalmopathy.

This clonotype was recorded once. V is TRBV20-1 and J is TRBJ2-5; 7 bases match TRBD2. The J segment lost 0 bases and the V segment lost 1 base, leaving 20 bases of the junction unmatched. Germline V gene lookup returns CDR1 DFQATT and CDR2 SNEGSKA (reference sequence). The CDR3 totals 20 residues. The DNA for the CDR3 is TGCAGTGCTAGAGTTGTAGCAAGCCAAAGGGCTAGCGGTAACCAAGAGACCCAGTACTTC. This translates into CSARVVASQRASGNQETQYF.

The V call is TRBV12-5, the J call TRBJ1-2; no clear D gene. This CDR3 comprises 14 residues. The V and J ends lost 1 base and 4 bases respectively, with 10 bases between them. Per germline, CDR1 LGHNT and CDR2 FRNRAP. In DNA form, the CDR3 reads TGTGCTAGTGGTTTGGGCCCGACACCCTATGGCTACACCTTC. Encoded protein: CASGLGPTPYGYTF. Full variable domain (rest looked up from reference TRBV12-5 and TRBJ1-2): DARVTQTPRHKVTEMGQEVTMRCQPILGHNTVFWYRQTMMQGLELLAYFRNRAPLDDSGMPKDRFSAEMPDATLATLKIQPSEPRDSAVYFCASGLGPTPYGYTFGSGTRLTVV.

The chain carries TRBV3-1 and TRBJ2-7, with D tentatively TRBD2 (6 bases). This CDR3 region has 13 residues. Deletions cut 6 bases from V and 6 bases from J, with 15 bases between. Germline CDR1 and CDR2: LGHDT and YNNKEL (reference sequence). The CDR3 spells CASSEVGGTEQYF. DNA of the CDR3: TGTGCCAGCAGTGAGGTCGGGGGTACCGAGCAGTACTTC.

This clonotype came up a few times. This chain uses TRBV4-1 with TRBJ2-5, with 9 positions matching TRBD1. CDR3 length equals 15 residues. From germline, CDR1 is MGHRA and CDR2 YSYEKL. Unmatched junction bases numbered 9, after V lost 3 bases and J lost 7 bases. DNA of the CDR3: TGCGCCAGCAGCCAGGGAGCGGACAGGGGAGGGACCCAGTACTTC. This translates into CASSQGADRGGTQYF.

This clonotype came up many times. CDR3 residues: CASSFQGRSTEAFF. CDR3 DNA: TGTGCCAGCAGCTTCCAGGGACGATCCACTGAAGCTTTCTTT. The V gene is TRBV7-9, the J gene TRBJ1-1, with a possible D match to TRBD1 (5 bases). The CDR3 spans 14 residues. The germline V gene has CDR1 SEHNR and CDR2 FQNEAQ (reference sequence). The V gene lost 3 bases and the J gene lost 4 bases, with 12 bases spanning the gap.

The chain carries TRBV3-1 and TRBJ2-5, with 11 nucleotides matching TRBD2. Germline V gene lookup returns CDR1 LGHDT and CDR2 YNNKEL (reference sequence). The V and J ends lost 5 bases and 7 bases, in that order; junction bases with no gene match: 9. The CDR3 has 15 residues. The CDR3 sequence: CASSFSGGARATQYF. CDR3 nucleotide sequence: TGTGCCAGCAGCTTTAGCGGGGGGGCCCGAGCGACCCAGTACTTC.

At least ten counts were recorded for this clonotype. This sequence joins TRBV19 and TRBJ1-2; 9 bases are shared with TRBD1. J was trimmed by 4 bases and V by 2 bases; bases with no gene match: 5. There are 15 residues in the CDR3. Germline loops: CDR1 LNHDA, CDR2 SQIVND (reference sequence). In DNA form, the CDR3 reads TGTGCCAGTAGTATACCCGGACAGGGGCTCTATGGCTACACCTTC. This sequence encodes CASSIPGQGLYGYTF.

This clonotype turned up a few times. V usage is TRBV2 and J usage is TRBJ1-2, with TRBD1 identical over 7 bases. V lost 6 bases to trimming and J lost 3 bases; unmatched junction nucleotides: 4. The CDR3 totals 13 residues. CDR1 and CDR2 (germline): SNHLY, FYNNEI. The CDR3 is CASRQGIDYGYTF. The DNA of the CDR3 is TGTGCCAGCAGACAGGGGATTGACTATGGCTACACCTTC.

This clonotype was picked up many times. The V call is TRBV7-9, the J call TRBJ2-5; TRBD2 matches 8 bases. V shed 0 bases and J 0 bases; nucleotides not matched to a gene: 3. CDR1 is SEHNR, CDR2 FQNEAQ, per germline (reference sequence). The CDR3 is 16 residues long. The CDR3 DNA reads TGTGCCAGCAGCTTAGCGGCTAGCGGGTACCAAGAGACCCAGTACTTC. As protein: CASSLAASGYQETQYF.

V gene TRBV2 combines with J gene TRBJ1-4; a weak D match, TRBD1 (5 bases). CDR1 and CDR2 (germline): SNHLY, FYNNEI. Trimming removed 3 bases at V and 1 base at J, with 15 bases between. This CDR3 contains 17 residues. CDR3 DNA: TGTGCCAGCAGTGACTTTGCAGGGCTAAAAACTAATGAAAAACTGTTTTTT. As protein: CASSDFAGLKTNEKLFF.

This clonotype was observed at least ten times. The chain has TRBV20-1 and TRBJ2-5, with D hard to call. Looked up from germline, CDR1 is DFQATT and CDR2 is SNEGSKA (reference sequence). Trimming stripped 0 bases from V and 7 bases from J, with 9 bases between. The CDR3 has 12 residues. The CDR3 DNA reads as TGCAGTGCTAGAGATCCGGAAGGGACCCAGTACTTC. Translation gives CSARDPEGTQYF.

This clonotype came up a few times. This may come from a read error, since a much larger clone is one base off. This chain joins TRBV6-5 and TRBJ2-5; 9 nucleotides line up with TRBD2. Germline V gene lookup returns CDR1 MNHEY and CDR2 SVGAGI. The CDR3 is 15 amino acids. CDR3 DNA: TGTGCCAGCAGTTATTGGCGGGGGGGCGTGGAGACCAAGTACTTC. This encodes CASSYWRGGVETKYF.

The chain carries TRBV30 and TRBJ1-2; a weak D match, TRBD1 (6 bases). The V end was cut by 2 bases, the J end by 4 bases, with 11 bases between. The CDR3 is made up of 13 amino acids. Germline V gene sequence: CDR1 GTSNPN, CDR2 SVGIG (reference sequence). The CDR3 DNA follows: TGTGCCTGGAGTCCGGGGGCGGGCTATGGCTACACCTTC. Translation gives CAWSPGAGYGYTF.

This clonotype was recorded at least ten times. The rearrangement links TRBV30 to TRBJ1-3; D gene ambiguous. Germline loops: CDR1 GTSNPN, CDR2 SVGIG (reference sequence). The CDR3 loop spans 11 amino acids. Trimming took 5 bases from V and 2 from J, leaving 4 bases between them. CDR3 coding DNA: TGTGCCTGGTTGACTGGAAACACCATATATTTT. This codes for CAWLTGNTIYF.

Ten or more counts support this clonotype. The chain combines TRBV28 with TRBJ1-1; D is unclear. The ends were cut back, 5 bases at V and 7 bases at J, with 11 bases in the middle. The germline CDR1 and CDR2 sequences are MDHEN and SYDVKM. CDR3 length: 12 amino acids. The CDR3 DNA reads as TGTGCCAGCAGTACGATGACCGTTGAAGCTTTCTTT. Translating gives CASSTMTVEAFF.